The rows below give T cell receptor beta chains drawn from one sample of a study of early T cells in non-severe SARS-CoV-2 infection. Using its own MiXCR run on the 5' RACE reads, TCRdb lists one record per CDR3 protein. The table has 60,000 or so distinct CDR3 sequences, roughly 9% seen once. The sequences come from whole blood, collected at baseline. These receptors were taken from an adult who was a healthcare worker with PCR-confirmed SARS-CoV-2 infection or an uninfected control (not recorded which). Both conserved end residues are trimmed from each CDR3. Each record gives: clone size, V gene, CDR3 length, CDR3 protein. Clone size is shown for a subset of rows, as once, few, many or a class of expanded clone.

abundance: many; v_gene: TRBV7-9; len: 10; CDR3aa: ASSFLNTEAF
abundance: -; v_gene: TRBV29-1; len: 11; CDR3aa: SAPGGSTDTQY
abundance: few; v_gene: TRBV27; len: 13; CDR3aa: ASRGTGGGKTEAF
abundance: -; v_gene: TRBV10-2; len: 17; CDR3aa: ASSESFRDRLRVNEKLF
abundance: -; v_gene: TRBV7-8; len: 14; CDR3aa: ASSVQGIGSGNTIY
abundance: -; v_gene: TRBV4-1; len: 12; CDR3aa: ASSHRLALNEQF
abundance: few; v_gene: TRBV20-1; len: 13; CDR3aa: SARERGRSYNEQF
abundance: few; v_gene: TRBV14; len: 11; CDR3aa: ASSQDTNYGYT
abundance: -; v_gene: TRBV3-1; len: 13; CDR3aa: ASSQGQGWNYGYT
abundance: few; v_gene: TRBV11-2; len: 10; CDR3aa: ASSSGRQTQY
abundance: few; v_gene: TRBV12-3/TRBV12-4; len: 13; CDR3aa: ASRRGRALGNEQF
abundance: -; v_gene: TRBV7-8; len: 13; CDR3aa: ASSLTSTATDTQY
abundance: many; v_gene: TRBV5-1; len: 14; CDR3aa: ASSLAGTGYTDTQY
abundance: many; v_gene: TRBV7-9; len: 13; CDR3aa: ASSLSLAGGYSLF
abundance: -; v_gene: TRBV6-8; len: 14; CDR3aa: ASTPLGQGDNSPLH
abundance: once; v_gene: TRBV4-1; len: 14; CDR3aa: ASSQGGTGGSSTQY
abundance: -; v_gene: TRBV20-1; len: 9; CDR3aa: SAFQLTEAF
abundance: -; v_gene: TRBV6-1; len: 13; CDR3aa: ASSAYKTMNTEAF
abundance: few; v_gene: TRBV12-3/TRBV12-4; len: 10; CDR3aa: ASESTGRAAT
abundance: few; v_gene: TRBV6-5; len: 12; CDR3aa: ASAVSGSNTEAF
abundance: few; v_gene: TRBV13; len: 14; CDR3aa: ASSSTLAGGSSEQF
abundance: -; v_gene: TRBV7-9; len: 17; CDR3aa: ASSTGGTAYSVRTDTQY
abundance: many; v_gene: TRBV7-2; len: 12; CDR3aa: ASSLAGQNYGYT
abundance: -; v_gene: TRBV6-5; len: 13; CDR3aa: ASRYTGTGYNEQF
abundance: medium-sized; v_gene: TRBV9; len: 11; CDR3aa: ASSVAPHQPQH
abundance: few; v_gene: TRBV7-9; len: 14; CDR3aa: ASSLDRWQNTGELF
abundance: -; v_gene: TRBV7-9; len: 14; CDR3aa: ASSLAQQLTNEKLF
abundance: few; v_gene: TRBV6-7; len: 16; CDR3aa: ASSYLAGGSHHLNEQF
abundance: -; v_gene: TRBV11-3; len: 13; CDR3aa: VSSLEGPSYNEQF
abundance: few; v_gene: TRBV7-7; len: 13; CDR3aa: ASSLGSSPGNTIY
abundance: few; v_gene: TRBV4-1; len: 14; CDR3aa: ASSQTTGRGTDTQY
abundance: few; v_gene: TRBV7-2; len: 14; CDR3aa: ASSSRSAATNEKLF
abundance: -; v_gene: TRBV6-5; len: 12; CDR3aa: ASSYSATNEKLF
abundance: many; v_gene: TRBV9; len: 14; CDR3aa: ASSVVVAGGMNEQF
abundance: -; v_gene: TRBV20-1; len: 11; CDR3aa: SARDTPGYEQY
abundance: -; v_gene: TRBV6-5; len: 13; CDR3aa: ASRRRPGRQETQY
abundance: -; v_gene: TRBV30; len: 13; CDR3aa: AWTYGTGTLQKLF
abundance: many; v_gene: TRBV7-2; len: 18; CDR3aa: ASSFIRGDLLRESEYEQY
abundance: many; v_gene: TRBV29-1; len: 10; CDR3aa: SVGQSNYGYT
abundance: many; v_gene: TRBV29-1; len: 9; CDR3aa: SVEQGHGYT
abundance: few; v_gene: TRBV7-9; len: 13; CDR3aa: ASSLGQGHSYEQY
abundance: -; v_gene: TRBV7-9; len: 12; CDR3aa: ASSLQGWNTEAF
abundance: few; v_gene: TRBV7-8; len: 13; CDR3aa: ASSFSSGGANEQY
abundance: few; v_gene: TRBV7-2; len: 13; CDR3aa: ASSLARTSVGELF
abundance: few; v_gene: TRBV5-5; len: 15; CDR3aa: ASSLAERSTSYNEQF
abundance: -; v_gene: TRBV18; len: 12; CDR3aa: ASSPGTANTEAF
abundance: many; v_gene: TRBV12-3/TRBV12-4; len: 15; CDR3aa: ASSSPPRRGYNSPLH